This is a list of T cell receptor beta chains from one sample in a study of early T cells in non-severe SARS-CoV-2 infection. Each CDR3 protein is one row after TCRdb ran MiXCR on the 5' RACE reads. The table has about 81,000 distinct CDR3 sequences, 13% to 15% seen once. The sample was whole blood. The receptor set was obtained from an adult who was a healthcare worker with PCR-confirmed SARS-CoV-2 infection or an uninfected control (not recorded which). Each CDR3 is given with its conserved first and last residue. Fields, in order: V gene, J gene, D gene, clone size, CDR3 protein, CDR3 DNA. A D gene is named only where the DNA matches it firmly. Size tells how often a clone was seen (once, few, many) or the class of an expanded clone, and some rows leave it out.

v_call: TRBV7-2
j_call: TRBJ1-1
d_call: NA
clone_size: few
cdr3_aa: CASTPGHLPLEAFF
cdr3_nt: TGTGCCAGCACCCCTGGACATTTGCCTCTTGAAGCTTTCTTT

v_call: TRBV7-2
j_call: TRBJ2-1
d_call: NA
clone_size: few
cdr3_aa: CASSLLLSEQFF
cdr3_nt: TGTGCCAGCAGCTTATTACTGAGTGAGCAGTTCTTC

v_call: TRBV28
j_call: TRBJ2-3
d_call: NA
clone_size: NA
cdr3_aa: CASRLDSSSTDTQFF
cdr3_nt: TGTGCCAGCAGACTGGACAGTTCTAGCACAGATACGCAGTTTTTT

v_call: TRBV4-3
j_call: TRBJ1-1
d_call: NA
clone_size: few
cdr3_aa: CASSPSGGGGAEAFF
cdr3_nt: TGCGCCAGCAGCCCCAGCGGGGGCGGGGGAGCTGAAGCTTTCTTT

v_call: TRBV7-6
j_call: TRBJ2-2
d_call: NA
clone_size: NA
cdr3_aa: CASSRDLTGELFF
cdr3_nt: TGTGCCAGCAGCAGGGACCTTACCGGGGAGCTGTTTTTT

v_call: TRBV7-2
j_call: TRBJ1-2
d_call: NA
clone_size: many
cdr3_aa: CASSLGGRYGYTF
cdr3_nt: TGTGCCAGCAGCTTAGGTGGTAGATATGGCTACACCTTC

v_call: TRBV4-1
j_call: TRBJ2-1
d_call: TRBD2
clone_size: NA
cdr3_aa: CASSLAVRDAGGEQFF
cdr3_nt: TGCGCCAGCAGTCTAGCGGTACGGGACGCCGGTGGTGAGCAGTTCTTC

v_call: TRBV20-1
j_call: TRBJ2-3
d_call: NA
clone_size: NA
cdr3_aa: CSARRIRGARRDTQYF
cdr3_nt: TGCAGTGCTAGACGAATCCGGGGGGCCCGCAGGGATACGCAGTATTTT

v_call: TRBV27
j_call: TRBJ2-2
d_call: TRBD2
clone_size: NA
cdr3_aa: CASSLASGGTGELFF
cdr3_nt: TGTGCCAGCAGTTTAGCTAGCGGGGGCACCGGGGAGCTGTTTTTT

v_call: TRBV28
j_call: TRBJ1-2
d_call: NA
clone_size: NA
cdr3_aa: CASFGGGNYGYTF
cdr3_nt: TGTGCCAGCTTTGGAGGGGGAAACTATGGCTACACCTTC

v_call: TRBV9
j_call: TRBJ2-2
d_call: NA
clone_size: NA
cdr3_aa: CASSVTQRTNTGELFF
cdr3_nt: TGTGCCAGCAGCGTAACACAGCGGACGAACACCGGGGAGCTGTTTTTT

v_call: TRBV4-1
j_call: TRBJ1-1
d_call: NA
clone_size: few
cdr3_aa: CASSRGASLGMNTEAFF
cdr3_nt: TGCGCCAGCAGCCGAGGGGCCTCTTTGGGGATGAACACTGAAGCTTTCTTT

v_call: TRBV11-2
j_call: TRBJ2-2
d_call: NA
clone_size: many
cdr3_aa: CASSLAGELFF
cdr3_nt: TGTGCCAGCAGCTTAGCCGGGGAGCTGTTTTTT

v_call: TRBV7-6
j_call: TRBJ1-1
d_call: TRBD1
clone_size: NA
cdr3_aa: CASSRRTGPNTEAFF
cdr3_nt: TGTGCCAGCAGCCGAAGGACAGGGCCGAACACTGAAGCTTTCTTT

v_call: TRBV7-9
j_call: TRBJ1-6
d_call: NA
clone_size: NA
cdr3_aa: CASSLQGHSPLHF
cdr3_nt: TGTGCCAGCAGCCTACAGGGTCATTCACCCCTCCACTTT

v_call: TRBV27
j_call: TRBJ1-1
d_call: NA
clone_size: many
cdr3_aa: CASVSRRVEAFF
cdr3_nt: TGTGCCAGCGTCTCCCGTCGGGTAGAAGCTTTCTTT

v_call: TRBV7-6
j_call: TRBJ2-1
d_call: TRBD2
clone_size: few
cdr3_aa: CASSSRAGGLNEQFF
cdr3_nt: TGTGCCAGCAGCTCTAGAGCGGGGGGGCTTAATGAGCAGTTCTTC

v_call: TRBV12-3/TRBV12-4
j_call: TRBJ1-2
d_call: TRBD1
clone_size: NA
cdr3_aa: CASSPRQGYGYTF
cdr3_nt: TGTGCCAGCAGTCCCCGACAGGGATATGGCTACACCTTC

v_call: TRBV29-1
j_call: TRBJ1-2
d_call: NA
clone_size: NA
cdr3_aa: CSVERQGDGYTF
cdr3_nt: TGCAGCGTTGAACGGCAGGGCGATGGCTACACCTTC

v_call: TRBV11-1
j_call: TRBJ2-3
d_call: NA
clone_size: NA
cdr3_aa: CASSLGLKTDTQYF
cdr3_nt: TGTGCCAGCAGCTTGGGTCTGAAAACAGATACGCAGTATTTT

v_call: TRBV7-2
j_call: TRBJ1-6
d_call: NA
clone_size: few
cdr3_aa: CASSLGRTLYNSPLHF
cdr3_nt: TGTGCCAGCAGCTTAGGACGGACCCTCTATAATTCACCCCTCCACTTT

v_call: TRBV10-3
j_call: TRBJ2-1
d_call: NA
clone_size: NA
cdr3_aa: CASRSGYNEQFF
cdr3_nt: TGTGCCTCGCGTTCGGGGTACAATGAGCAGTTCTTC

v_call: TRBV3-1
j_call: TRBJ2-7
d_call: NA
clone_size: few
cdr3_aa: CASSHDTEQYF
cdr3_nt: TGTGCCAGCAGCCATGACACCGAGCAGTACTTC

v_call: TRBV6-2/TRBV6-3
j_call: TRBJ1-1
d_call: NA
clone_size: few
cdr3_aa: CASSKLTANTEAFF
cdr3_nt: TGTGCCAGCAGTAAACTTACAGCGAACACTGAAGCTTTCTTT

v_call: TRBV25-1
j_call: TRBJ2-5
d_call: NA
clone_size: few
cdr3_aa: CASSTVGVRETQYF
cdr3_nt: TGTGCCAGCAGTACCGTAGGGGTAAGAGAGACCCAGTACTTC

v_call: TRBV5-5
j_call: TRBJ2-6
d_call: NA
clone_size: NA
cdr3_aa: CASSPQGQSASGANVLTF
cdr3_nt: TGTGCCAGCAGCCCACAAGGACAGTCCGCCTCTGGGGCCAACGTCCTGACTTTC

v_call: TRBV7-9
j_call: TRBJ2-7
d_call: NA
clone_size: NA
cdr3_aa: CASVRSAREEQYF
cdr3_nt: TGTGCCAGCGTGAGAAGCGCCCGTGAGGAGCAGTACTTC